This TCR beta chain was profiled in a study of shared T cell receptors in the human thymus. Trimming pared 4 bases from V and 0 bases from J, leaving 14 bases between. The CDR3 has 16 residues. CDR1 is LGHNA, CDR2 YSLEER, per germline. Sequencing was performed with immunoSEQ multiplex PCR; in TCRdb, only in-frame clones are kept and a portion is missing. The data hold hundreds of thousands of clones, with more than 70% observed a single time. The same sample was also used in a study of human thymus T cells. That study adds: The study used thymus tissue resected during corrective heart surgery. There appeared to be biased usage of V and J genes in thymic and blood repertoires.

Material for sequencing was thymocytes. The TCR comes from a boy in the first two years of life with a congenital heart defect. The gene calls are TRBV4-3 and TRBJ2-3; D possibly corresponds to TRBD1 (6 bases). The CDR3 bases are TGCGCCAGCAGCCCGCTCAGGGGCCGGAGCACAGATACGCAGTATTTT. This encodes CASSPLRGRSTDTQYF.